The subject of this entry is one T cell receptor (beta chain). Its antigen is currently unknown. This beta chain turned up in a library designed for alpha chains; as an off-target read, its abundance says little. Documented time point: sample taken at primary tumor resection. The donor population consisted of some 70 patients with untreated, early-stage non-small cell lung cancer. Without sorting, whole RNA was sequenced from tumor, nontumor lung or frozen PBMC. TCRdb fed the 5' RACE reads into MiXCR, producing one record per CDR3 protein. The data show roughly 9,800 distinct CDR3 sequences, 45% to 65% seen once. CDR3 length: 15 amino acids. V lost 1 base and J lost 1, with 8 bases in between. These data originate in a study of spatial heterogeneity in lung cancer. Study as a whole: Counts of TCR transcripts in tumor regions correlated strongly with a matched bulk RNA-seq T cell module score. Study results and caveats: One measure, the expanded intratumoral alpha and beta TCR count, tracked tumor mutation counts.

The sequences come from lung tumor tissue, collected at surgery. This receptor was taken from a female donor with early-stage non-small cell lung cancer. The genes are TRBV12-3 or TRBV12-4 and TRBJ1-5; D uncertain. CDR3 nucleotides: TGTGCCAGCAGTTTAGATCTAGGGAGCAATCAGCCCCAGCATTTT. Translation gives CASSLDLGSNQPQHF.